This is a list of T cell receptor beta chains from one sample in a study of T cells in Graves' hyperthyroidism and ophthalmopathy. TCRdb re-called the multiplex PCR reads with MiXCR, one entry per CDR3 protein. The repertoire has under 350,000 distinct CDR3 sequences, about 15% of them found once; the top ten carry about 51%. Sequencing was done on a sample of blood. The receptors were sampled from a woman aged 55-69 years with Graves' ophthalmopathy. CDR3s include the opening cysteine and the closing phenylalanine or tryptophan. The D gene is left open where the match is weak. Clone sizes are given selectively: once, few, many, or a class where the clone is expanded.

size	V	J	D	DNA	CDR3
.	TRBV4-1	TRBJ2-7	TRBD2	TGCGCCAGCAGCCAAGCTTTGGTAGCGGGAGCCTACGAGCAGTACTTC	CASSQALVAGAYEQYF
few	TRBV6-1	TRBJ1-1	.	TGTGCCAGCAGTGACCGCATCCAGAGGGCTTTCTTT	CASSDRIQRAFF
.	TRBV3-1	TRBJ2-7	TRBD2	TGTGCCAGCAGCGACCGGGTGGTAGCGGGTTTCAATGAGCAGTACTTC	CASSDRVVAGFNEQYF
.	TRBV11-2	TRBJ1-2	.	TGTGCCAGCAGCCTCAGCGGGGGCGGGCGGAACTATGGCTACACCTTC	CASSLSGGGRNYGYTF
.	TRBV20-1	TRBJ2-3	TRBD2	TGCAGTGCTAATTTAGCGGGAGTTTTGGATACGCAGTATTTT	CSANLAGVLDTQYF
.	TRBV19	TRBJ2-1	.	TGTGCCAGTAGGGGGGTAGCGGTTAGCTCCTACAATGAGCAGTTCTTC	CASRGVAVSSYNEQFF
many	TRBV28	TRBJ1-2	.	TGTGCCAGCAATTTGACCCAGATTACTAACTATGGCTACACCTTC	CASNLTQITNYGYTF
many	TRBV6-1	TRBJ1-5	.	TGTGCCAGCAGTGAATATTCTTCCCAGCCCCAGCATTTT	CASSEYSSQPQHF
few	TRBV20-1	TRBJ2-2	.	TGCAGTGCTTCCCAGGAGTCGAACACCGGGGAGCTGTTTTTT	CSASQESNTGELFF
many	TRBV7-3	TRBJ2-1	.	TGTGCCAACCCCCAACACAATGAGCAGTTCTTC	CANPQHNEQFF
many	TRBV6-2/TRBV6-3	TRBJ2-1	.	TGTGCCAGCAGTTCTGGCAGGATTCCATGGGGCTACAATGAGCAGTTCTTC	CASSSGRIPWGYNEQFF
many	TRBV7-9	TRBJ2-5	TRBD1	TGTGCCAGCAGCTTCCAGGACAGGGAGACCCAGTACTTC	CASSFQDRETQYF
few	TRBV7-9	TRBJ1-5	TRBD1	TGTGCCAGCAGCACCGACAGGGTGGGTCAGCCCCAGCATTTT	CASSTDRVGQPQHF
many	TRBV19	TRBJ2-3	.	TGTGCCAGTAGTATGCAGGCCGGTCCCACAGATACGCAGTATTTT	CASSMQAGPTDTQYF
many	TRBV7-8	TRBJ2-5	TRBD2	TGTGCCAGCAGCTCCTACGGGGGGGGAGGGTCCATGGAGACCCAGTACTTC	CASSSYGGGGSMETQYF
many	TRBV9	TRBJ1-1	.	TGTGCCAGCAGCGTAGGAGTCAGGGGAGGCACTGAAGCTTTCTTT	CASSVGVRGGTEAFF
many	TRBV15	TRBJ2-7	TRBD1	TGTGCCACCAGCGAACGGGACAGGGGTTACGAGCAGTACTTC	CATSERDRGYEQYF
many	TRBV2	TRBJ1-5	.	TGTGCCAGCAGTTGGAAATCCAATCTGGCCCAGCATTTT	CASSWKSNLAQHF
many	TRBV2	TRBJ1-5	.	TGTGCCAGCAGTGACGATCAGCCCCAGCATTTT	CASSDDQPQHF
many	TRBV6-2/TRBV6-3	TRBJ1-5	.	TGTGCCAGCAGCAATGGCCCTCTTCAGCCCCAGCATTTT	CASSNGPLQPQHF
.	TRBV11-3	TRBJ2-3	TRBD2	TGTGCCAGCAACTCTAACGGGAGGAGGTTTGGCACAGATACGCAGTATTTT	CASNSNGRRFGTDTQYF
many	TRBV2	TRBJ2-5	TRBD2	TGTGCCAGCAAGGGAGTCGAGTTAAGCGGGGGGGGAAATAAAGAGACCCAGTACTTC	CASKGVELSGGGNKETQYF
.	TRBV3-1	TRBJ2-2	.	TGTGCCAGCAGACGCGGGACCGGGGAGCTGTTTTTT	CASRRGTGELFF
many	TRBV10-3	TRBJ2-7	TRBD1	TGTGCCATCAGTGAGGGGACAGGGCAGAACGAGCAGTACTTC	CAISEGTGQNEQYF
many	TRBV3-1	TRBJ1-1	TRBD1	TGTGCCAGCGGGGGGACAGGGGGCCCCCCTGAAGCTTTCTTT	CASGGTGGPPEAFF
many	TRBV27	TRBJ2-7	.	TGTGCCAGCAGTATCATGGGGACCCCGACAGGTTCCTACGAGCAGTACTTC	CASSIMGTPTGSYEQYF
many	TRBV2	TRBJ2-6	TRBD2	TGTGCCAGCACCTTTGGCGGGAGGGCAGCAGGGGCCAACGTCCTGACTTTC	CASTFGGRAAGANVLTF
few	TRBV7-9	TRBJ2-7	.	TGTGCCAGCAGCCCGGCGTTGGGCTACGAGCAGTACTTC	CASSPALGYEQYF